This T cell receptor (beta chain) derives from a study of blood T cells in healthy people across ages. About the study: Template switching captured about one barcoded beta molecule per two T cells.

The CDR3 has 15 amino acids. Looked up from germline, CDR1 is SEHNR and CDR2 is FQNEAQ (reference sequence). V shed 6 bases, J shed 4 bases, and the junction held 6 bases outside the gene matches. PBMCs, at least 7 million per sample, were isolated. Each sample provided at least 6 micrograms of extracted total RNA. Then a second PCR, running about 7 to 11 cycles, was carried out with a sample-barcoded 5' primer and a J-beta primer mix. Via MiXCR, TCRdb re-called the 5' RACE reads, giving one row per CDR3 protein. The table has about 1.4 million distinct CDR3 sequences, 59% seen once. The J gene is TRBJ2-6, the V gene TRBV7-9; 7 nucleotides agree with TRBD1. This clonotype was sampled from a man aged 18-30 years in good health. The sequenced sample consisted of blood. In DNA form, the CDR3 reads TGTGCCAGCAGTTTCCAGGGGGTGGGGGCCAACGTCCTGACTTTC. It specifies CASSFQGVGANVLTF.